This T cell receptor beta chain was profiled in a study of cytomegalovirus exposure and HLA in healthy donors. Amplification used 60 Vbeta primers and 13 Jbeta primers. Assay: immunoSEQ multiplex PCR; the TCRdb copy retains only in-frame clones and omits some. Of 95,000 to 110,000 clones in the sample, 76% were seen once. The V end was cut by 6 bases, the J end by 3 bases, with 12 bases between. CDR3 size: 13 residues. CDR1 MNHNY and CDR2 SVGAGI come from the germline V gene (reference sequence). The rearrangement links TRBV6-6 to TRBJ2-7, with D possibly TRBD1 on 6 matching bases. This TCR derives from a woman aged 18 to 35 in good health and CMV-seropositive. Sequencing was done on a sample of PBMCs. The CDR3 protein is CASSQQGFYEQYF. CDR3 coding DNA: TGTGCCAGCAGCCAACAGGGCTTCTACGAGCAGTACTTC.